The subject of this entry is one T cell receptor (beta chain). Its antigen is undetermined. Primers for the PCR totalled 60 Vbeta and 13 Jbeta. Method: immunoSEQ multiplex PCR; TCRdb's copy keeps in-frame clones and lacks some. Of some 180,000 clones in the sample, about four fifths were seen once. This record comes from a study of cytomegalovirus exposure and HLA in healthy donors. Germline CDR1 is KGHSH and CDR2 is LQKENI. Deletions cut 4 bases from V and 6 bases from J, with 13 bases between. The CDR3 is 13 residues long. General study results and limits: The authors reported that TCR beta sequences could predict HLA-A and HLA-B alleles. These predictions were accurate for most subjects in the first cohort.

The chain carries TRBV18 and TRBJ2-7; a weak D match, TRBD1 (6 bases). The sequence was collected from a female donor in good health and CMV-seronegative. The material sequenced was PBMCs. The CDR3 DNA follows: TGTGCCAGCTCACTTCACAGGGTTTCCGAGCAGTACTTC. It translates to CASSLHRVSEQYF.